The clone carrying this T cell receptor beta chain was detected a few times. Its antigen is unknown. The data are from a study of identical twins. Notes on the study in general: Fewer insertions marked abundant cord blood beta clonotypes; young adult naive trended weakly, memory not at all. Analyses of zero insertions could be partly confounded by invariant MAIT and iNKT cells. Modelling approaches yielded underestimates of out-of-frame TCR alpha sharing between monozygotic twins.

TCRdb recomputed calls from the 5' RACE reads with MiXCR, one row per CDR3 protein. The profile shows about 460,000 distinct CDR3 sequences, 11% to 15% of them singletons. This CDR3 is 15 amino acids long. Germline CDR1 is LGHNA and CDR2 is YSLEER. The J segment lost 8 bases and the V segment lost 4 bases, leaving 9 bases of the junction unmatched. The same data also went into a second study, on yellow fever vaccine responses in identical twins.

The material sequenced was CD4+ T cells sorted from blood. V gene TRBV4-3 combines with J gene TRBJ2-1; 9 nucleotides line up with TRBD2. The origin of this receptor is a woman aged 18-29 years in good health. The CDR3 here is CASSRGLAGLDEQFF. CDR3 coding DNA: TGCGCCAGCAGCCGGGGACTAGCTGGGCTGGATGAGCAGTTCTTC.